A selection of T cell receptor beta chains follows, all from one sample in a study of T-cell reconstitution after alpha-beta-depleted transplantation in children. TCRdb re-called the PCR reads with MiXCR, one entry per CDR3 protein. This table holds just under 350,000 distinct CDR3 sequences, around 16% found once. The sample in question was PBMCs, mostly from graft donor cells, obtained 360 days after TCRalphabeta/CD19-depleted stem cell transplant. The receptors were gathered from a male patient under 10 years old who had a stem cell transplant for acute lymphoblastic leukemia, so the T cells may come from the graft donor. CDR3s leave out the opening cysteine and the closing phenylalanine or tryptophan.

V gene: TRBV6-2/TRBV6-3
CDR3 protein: ASSPSRIYEQY

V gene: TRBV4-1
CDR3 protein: ASSTRDGSPHEQF

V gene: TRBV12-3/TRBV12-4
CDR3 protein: ASRGQVTDTQY

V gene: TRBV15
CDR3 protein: ATSRRSGEWVYEQF

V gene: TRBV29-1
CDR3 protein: SVRGGNYEQY

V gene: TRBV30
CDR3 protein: AWSVRPETQY

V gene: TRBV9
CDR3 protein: ASSRRLDTQY

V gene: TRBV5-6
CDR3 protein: ASSSPLAGGPMDEQF

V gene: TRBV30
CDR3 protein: AWSRELTLYEQY

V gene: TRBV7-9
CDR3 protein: ASSFQGLPNTEAF

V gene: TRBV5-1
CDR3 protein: ASSFGQVHQPQH

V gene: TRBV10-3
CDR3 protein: AITEGEIKKDTQY

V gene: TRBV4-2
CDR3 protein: ASSQEWEQF

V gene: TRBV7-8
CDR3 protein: ASSMTGGLYNEQF

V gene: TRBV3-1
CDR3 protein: ASSQDPMAVEQY

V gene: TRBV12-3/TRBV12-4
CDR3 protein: ASSLLRRDTQY

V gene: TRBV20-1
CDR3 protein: SAPLLPVVTLANYGYT

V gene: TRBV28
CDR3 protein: ASSYGVERHSYGYT

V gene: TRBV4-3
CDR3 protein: ASSQVAGRTDTQY

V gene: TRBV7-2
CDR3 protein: ASSLWRETEAF

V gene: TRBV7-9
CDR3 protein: ASSNDITGSPLH

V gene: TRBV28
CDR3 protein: ASSLTDSAGQETQY

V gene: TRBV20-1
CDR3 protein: SARDGLAGFNEQF

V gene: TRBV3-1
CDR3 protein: ASSQVVGQGAEAF

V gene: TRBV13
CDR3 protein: ASSSRGFASTDTQY

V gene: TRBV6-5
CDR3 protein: ASSYTWTGGSEQY

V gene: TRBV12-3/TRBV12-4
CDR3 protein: ASSSGTSGNRKY

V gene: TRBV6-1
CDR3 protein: ASSLMTSGQETQY

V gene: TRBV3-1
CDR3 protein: ASSQAPRPYNEQF

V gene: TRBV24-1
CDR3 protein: ATSDLHADEQF

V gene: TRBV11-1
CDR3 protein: ASSSGLAGHNEQF

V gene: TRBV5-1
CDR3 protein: ASSLDGYGYT

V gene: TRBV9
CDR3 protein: ASSGLAGRTDTQY

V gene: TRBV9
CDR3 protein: ASSVVPSGRVYEQF

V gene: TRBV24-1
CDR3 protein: ATSDSGSGRGNEQF

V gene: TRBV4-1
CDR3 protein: ASSQGSGSQETQY

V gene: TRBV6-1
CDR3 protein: ATTNPGQEETQY

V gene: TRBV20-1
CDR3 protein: SAPGQASYEQY

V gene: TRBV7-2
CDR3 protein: ASSLAFRGPLH

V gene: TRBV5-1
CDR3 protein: ASSLRGHPRGTSTNEKLF

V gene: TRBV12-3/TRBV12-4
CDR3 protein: ASSFGGTGRWTDTQY

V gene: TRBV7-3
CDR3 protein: ASSLMDTGELF

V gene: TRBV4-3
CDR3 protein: ASSQDRLSERYEQY

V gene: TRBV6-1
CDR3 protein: ATQGVRGYT

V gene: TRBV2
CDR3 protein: ASTDRVRQIYEQY

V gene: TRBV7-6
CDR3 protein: ASSSTGTDDEAF

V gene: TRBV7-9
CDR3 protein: ASSHLAFSSYNEQF

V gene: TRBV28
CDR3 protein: ASSFSGLGEAF

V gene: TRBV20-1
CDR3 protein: SATTITGPNEKLF

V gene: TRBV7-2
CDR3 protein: ASSKDSYSNQPQH

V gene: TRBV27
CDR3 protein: ASRTGKDEQF

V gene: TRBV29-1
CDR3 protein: SVGSKTISTDTQY

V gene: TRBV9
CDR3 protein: ASSVDVSGSSYNEQF

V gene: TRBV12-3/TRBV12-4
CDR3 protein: ASSFLGLWGEKLF

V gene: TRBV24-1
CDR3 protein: ATSDSGLDDEQF